This T cell receptor (beta chain) was identified in a study of response to subunit inactivated influenza vaccine. TCRdb itself ran the RT-PCR reads through MiXCR, one entry per CDR3 protein. The table has 650,000 to 800,000 distinct CDR3 sequences, roughly 14% seen once. As to this clonotype: Its antigen remains unidentified.

Study-level results: Each seasonal flu vaccination may recruit only limited new T cells, authors suggested.

CDR1 and CDR2 (germline): DFQATT, SNEGSKA (reference sequence). The CDR3 is made up of 17 amino acids. Trimming took 6 bases from V and 4 from J; bases not matched to a gene: 16. The clonotype originates from a man aged 50 to 59 who received an inactivated influenza vaccine. This sample comprised PBMCs from blood, obtained around 14 days before vaccination. The rearrangement links TRBV20-1 to TRBJ2-1; TRBD1 aligns across 9 bases. DNA for the CDR3: TGCAGTGCCACCCGTCGGGGACAGGGAGGGGGTTACAATGAGCAGTTCTTC. It encodes CSATRRGQGGGYNEQFF.